Detailed here is one TCR beta chain. This sample stems from a study of T cell changes during pregnancy in multiple sclerosis. Repertoires were generated with immunoSEQ multiplex PCR, while TCRdb's copy carries only in-frame clones and drops some. There are roughly 30,000 clones in the sample; about 83% occur only once, and just over 8% lies in the top ten. This TCR was sampled from a female donor with multiple sclerosis, enrolled in a pregnancy study. Sequences were derived from CD8+ T cells from peripheral blood mononuclear cells, sampled after pregnancy.

This CDR3 reads CASSQEYWTANTEAFF. The CDR3 DNA reads TGCGCCAGCAGCCAAGAATACTGGACAGCAAACACTGAAGCTTTCTTT. The chain carries TRBV4-1 and TRBJ1-1, with a tentative D call TRBD1 (6 bases). Trimming took off 0 bases at V and 2 bases at J, with 13 bases between the two ends. CDR1 is MGHRA, CDR2 YSYEKL, per germline. The CDR3 is 16 amino acids.